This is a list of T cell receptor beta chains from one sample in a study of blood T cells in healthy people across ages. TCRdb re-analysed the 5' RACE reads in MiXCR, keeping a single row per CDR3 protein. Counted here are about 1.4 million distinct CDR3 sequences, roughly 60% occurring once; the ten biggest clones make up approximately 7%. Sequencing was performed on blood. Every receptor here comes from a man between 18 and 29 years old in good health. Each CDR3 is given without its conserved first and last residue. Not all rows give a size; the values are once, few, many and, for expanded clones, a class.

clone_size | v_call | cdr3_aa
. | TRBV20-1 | SAHQPGGSRPVDNEQF
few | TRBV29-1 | SVETGIGMDLSSTDTQY
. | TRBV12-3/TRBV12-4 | ASSLYPGSSTDTQY
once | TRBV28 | ASSFYGQGDGYT
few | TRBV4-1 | ASSQDPPQRGVNEQF
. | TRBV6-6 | ASSYSGGETYEQY
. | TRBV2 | ASSEMGINYGYT
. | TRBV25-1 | ASSVLGNYGYT
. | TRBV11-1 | ASSNFFSASGSHNEQF
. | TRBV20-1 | SARRTGDSPLH
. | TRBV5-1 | ASSTDKILSTDTQY
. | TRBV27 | ASSLSRGASYEQY
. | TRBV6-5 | ASSFTGSNEQY
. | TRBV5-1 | AGRTGDDGSYEQY
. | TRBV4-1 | ASSQDYGQPQH
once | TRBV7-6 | ASSPRDRGSEQY